This T cell receptor (beta chain) came from a study of blood T cell repertoires in COVID-19. About the research overall: The United States, Italy and Spain provided the acute and convalescent COVID-19 samples.

With 3 bases clipped from V and 2 bases from J, the junction kept 6 bases outside the gene matches. This CDR3 spans 15 amino acids. Germline V CDR1 and CDR2: KGHSH, LQKENI. The table came from immunoSEQ multiplex PCR; TCRdb's copy has only in-frame clones and leaves some out. The sample records approximately 250,000 clones, approximately 90% being singletons. Sequenced material: PBMCs or T cells enriched from blood (not recorded which). This sequence originates from a man aged 35-49 years who had been exposed to COVID-19. The V gene is TRBV18, the J gene TRBJ1-1; 7 bases fit TRBD1. The CDR3 region has the DNA TGTGCCAGCTCACCGACAGGACAGGATAACACTGAAGCTTTCTTT. Its protein is CASSPTGQDNTEAFF. The full variable domain, rest sourced from reference TRBV18 and TRBJ1-1, is NAGVMQNPRHLVRRRGQEARLRCSPMKGHSHVYWYRQLPEEGLKFMVYLQKENIIDESGMPKERFSAEFPKEGPSILRIQQVVRGDSAAYFCASSPTGQDNTEAFFGQGTRLTVV.